Below are 21 T cell receptor beta chains sequenced from a single sample in a study of cytomegalovirus exposure and HLA in healthy donors. The PCR used 60 Vbeta and 13 Jbeta primers. Sequenced by immunoSEQ multiplex PCR; TCRdb stores in-frame clones only, minus some. This sample carries more than 150,000 clones, 76% of them seen once, and the ten largest clones take 2% to 2.5%. Sequenced sample: PBMCs. All receptors derive from a woman aged 30 to 39 in good health and CMV-seropositive.

V and J are TRBV6-6 and TRBJ2-1, with 10 bases that match TRBD1. Germline V lookup: CDR1 MNHNY, CDR2 SVGAGI (reference sequence). The CDR3 totals 14 residues. The J segment lost 9 bases and the V segment lost 6 bases, leaving 8 bases of the junction unmatched. The CDR3 reads CASRDGTGVSEQFF. For the CDR3, the DNA is TGTGCCAGCAGGGACGGGACAGGGGTATCTGAGCAGTTCTTC.

The rearrangement links TRBV4-3 to TRBJ2-3; TRBD2 aligns across 7 bases. CDR3 length: 16 amino acids. Trimming cost V 4 bases and J 6 bases; bases outside gene matches: 13. Germline V gene data show CDR1 as LGHNA and CDR2 as YSLEER. The CDR3 region has the DNA TGCGCCAGCAGCCCTGAAGGGCGGGGGTGGCAGGATACGCAGTATTTT. This gives the protein CASSPEGRGWQDTQYF.

The chain is built from TRBV9 and TRBJ2-3; TRBD2 agrees at 14 bases. V lost 0 bases to trimming and J lost 0 bases; unmatched junction nucleotides: 9. Germline V gene sequence: CDR1 SGDLS, CDR2 YYNGEE. The CDR3 loop spans 20 amino acids. CDR3 sequence reads: CASSVAGRLAGGISTDTQYF. The CDR3 DNA sequence: TGTGCCAGCAGCGTAGCGGGGCGACTAGCGGGGGGGATTAGCACAGATACGCAGTATTTT.

The chain has TRBV7-8 and TRBJ2-7; possibly TRBD2 for D (5 bases). V dropped 0 bases and J dropped 3 bases, with 6 bases sitting between them. CDR1 is SGHVS, CDR2 FQNEAQ, per germline. The CDR3 totals 13 residues. The DNA for the CDR3 is TGTGCCAGCAGCTTAGCACTAGACTACGAGCAGTACTTC. Its translation: CASSLALDYEQYF.

The chain is built from TRBV7-2 and TRBJ2-3; a possible D gene is TRBD2 (6 bases). The ends were cut back, 5 bases at V and 4 bases at J, with 13 bases in the middle. There are 14 residues in the CDR3. CDR1 and CDR2 from the germline V gene are SGHTA and FQGNSA. DNA for the CDR3: TGTGCCAGCAGCCAACCACTAGCCCCAGATACGCAGTATTTT. Encoded protein: CASSQPLAPDTQYF. Using reference TRBV7-2 and TRBJ2-3 for the parts outside the CDR3, the full variable domain is GAGVSQSPSNKVTEKGKDVELRCDPISGHTALYWYRQSLGQGLEFLIYFQGNSAPDKSGLPSDRFSAERTGGSVSTLTIQRTQQEDSAVYLCASSQPLAPDTQYFGPGTRLTVL.

The chain has TRBV28 and TRBJ2-7; weak D call: TRBD2 (5 bases). The CDR3 consists of 15 residues. The germline gives CDR1 MDHEN, CDR2 SYDVKM. V was cut by 4 bases and J by 4 bases, with 17 bases left in between. The CDR3 region has the DNA TGTGCCAGCAGTTCGCCGCCGGGATGGATTTACGAGCAGTACTTC. This translates into CASSSPPGWIYEQYF.

V and J are TRBV9 and TRBJ1-3, with D hard to call. This CDR3 contains 15 residues. CDR1 is SGDLS and CDR2 is YYNGEE in the germline V gene. Trimming removed 0 bases at V and 4 bases at J, with 11 bases between. The CDR3 sequence is CASSVVEGRGNTIYF. The CDR3 DNA reads TGTGCCAGCAGCGTAGTTGAGGGTAGAGGAAACACCATATATTTT.

This chain connects TRBV9 to TRBJ2-3; 7 nucleotides match TRBD1. This CDR3 is 16 amino acids long. V dropped 0 bases and J dropped 2; count of bases not matched to a gene: 6. Per germline, CDR1 SGDLS and CDR2 YYNGEE. The CDR3 loop reads CASSVEGRGITDTQYF. For the CDR3, the DNA is TGTGCCAGCAGCGTAGAGGGCAGGGGGATCACAGATACGCAGTATTTT.

The rearrangement joins TRBV7-8 to TRBJ2-1; possibly TRBD2 for D (6 bases). V lost 0 bases to trimming and J lost 2 bases, with 20 bases between them. CDR1 and CDR2 from the germline V gene are SGHVS and FQNEAQ. CDR3 length: 19 residues. Written as DNA, the CDR3 is TGTGCCAGCAGCTTAGCGCGTAAGTTCGGAGGGTTAGCCTACAATGAGCAGTTCTTC. Its protein product is CASSLARKFGGLAYNEQFF. Based on the CDR3 plus reference TRBV7-8 and TRBJ2-1, the full variable domain is GAGVSQSPRYKVAKRGQDVALRCDPISGHVSLFWYQQALGQGPEFLTYFQNEAQLDKSGLPSDRFFAERPEGSVSTLKIQRTQQEDSAVYLCASSLARKFGGLAYNEQFFGPGTRLTVL.

The rearrangement joins TRBV7-9 to TRBJ2-1, with 9 positions matching TRBD2. Germline V gene lookup returns CDR1 SEHNR and CDR2 FQNEAQ (reference sequence). J lost 5 bases, V lost 3 bases, and 8 bases had no gene match. The CDR3 is 16 residues long. CDR3 DNA: TGTGCCAGCAGCTTGGCGACTAGCGGCCCCAACAATGAGCAGTTCTTC. Translation: CASSLATSGPNNEQFF. Full variable domain (outside the CDR3, taken from reference TRBV7-9 and TRBJ2-1): DTGVSQNPRHKITKRGQNVTFRCDPISEHNRLYWYRQTLGQGPEFLTYFQNEAQLEKSRLLSDRFSAERPKGSFSTLEIQRTEQGDSAMYLCASSLATSGPNNEQFFGPGTRLTVL.

The chain has TRBV5-1 and TRBJ2-2; possible D gene TRBD2, 6 bases. Germline-derived CDR1 and CDR2 are SGHRS and YFSETQ. V dropped 4 bases and J dropped 0 bases, with 10 bases sitting between them. This CDR3 comprises 15 residues. The DNA for the CDR3 is TGCGCCAGCAGCAACGGGGGAGCGAACACCGGGGAGCTGTTTTTT. Translated, it gives CASSNGGANTGELFF.

This chain uses TRBV12-2 with TRBJ2-1; the table's D call, TRBD1, was not checked against the DNA. TRBV12-2 is termed a pseudogene. The CDR3 is 18 amino acids. CDR3 protein: CASRLKRGGTGERNEQFF. In DNA form, the CDR3 reads TGTGCAAGTCGCTTAAAACGGGGGGGGACAGGGGAGAGAAATGAGCAGTTCTTC.

The chain recombines TRBV5-8 with TRBJ1-5; D unresolved. Germline CDR1 SGHTS, CDR2 YDEGEE. This CDR3 region has 17 residues. The ends were cut back, 4 bases at V and 2 bases at J, with 19 bases in the middle. The DNA of the CDR3 is TGTGCCAGCAGCGTCGGACGGACTCTTAGGGGCAATCAGCCCCAGCATTTT. This encodes CASSVGRTLRGNQPQHF.

The V call is TRBV4-2, the J call TRBJ1-5; 12 bases are shared with TRBD1. Germline-derived CDR1 and CDR2 are LGHNA and YNFKEQ. This CDR3 contains 16 residues. With 3 bases clipped from V and 6 bases from J, the junction kept 6 bases outside the gene matches. The CDR3 region is CASSQGQGAEVQPQHF. The CDR3 DNA follows: TGTGCCAGCAGCCAGGGACAGGGGGCGGAGGTTCAGCCCCAGCATTTT.

The V gene is TRBV7-2, the J gene TRBJ2-3; 8 nucleotides match TRBD2. CDR1 and CDR2 (germline): SGHTA, FQGNSA. The CDR3 is 16 amino acids. The trim removed 1 base at V and 5 bases at J, leaving 8 bases unmatched. The CDR3 protein is CASSLVLAGHRDTQYF. In nucleotides, the CDR3 is TGTGCCAGCAGCTTAGTTTTAGCGGGGCATCGAGATACGCAGTATTTT.

The gene calls are TRBV9 and TRBJ2-3; no clear D gene. Germline V gene lookup returns CDR1 SGDLS and CDR2 YYNGEE. Trimming took 4 bases from V and 6 from J, leaving 27 bases between them. The CDR3 totals 18 residues. The chain's CDR3 is CASSTSREAAGFRDTQYF. For the CDR3, the DNA is TGTGCCAGCAGCACCTCACGAGAGGCTGCCGGATTCCGGGATACGCAGTATTTT.

The chain recombines TRBV29-1 with TRBJ1-2; 7 bases agree with TRBD1. J was trimmed by 8 bases and V by 4 bases; bases with no gene match: 4. This CDR3 comprises 11 residues. Germline V CDR1 and CDR2: SQVTM, ANQGSEA. CDR3 residues: CSVAAGGGYTF. The CDR3 DNA follows: TGCAGCGTTGCAGCAGGGGGGGGCTACACCTTC.

The CDR3 DNA reads TGCGCCAGCAGCCCTCTGTCGGGACAGGAATCCAATGAGCAGTTCTTC. This codes for CASSPLSGQESNEQFF. V and J are TRBV4-1 and TRBJ2-1; 8 nucleotides line up with TRBD1. CDR3 length equals 16 residues. V lost 4 bases and J lost 6; bases outside the gene matches: 11. Germline V gene data show CDR1 as MGHRA and CDR2 as YSYEKL.

The chain joins TRBV10-3 to TRBJ2-2; 9 positions agree with TRBD2. The CDR3 spans 15 residues. The germline gives CDR1 ENHRY, CDR2 SYGVKD. The ends lost 8 bases at V and 0 bases at J; junction bases unmatched: 4. The CDR3 bases are TGTGCCATCCAGCGGGGGGCTTCGAACACCGGGGAGCTGTTTTTT. Protein sequence: CAIQRGASNTGELFF.

The chain recombines TRBV28 with TRBJ2-3; D possibly corresponds to TRBD1 (5 bases). CDR3 size: 16 residues. Germline V lookup: CDR1 MDHEN, CDR2 SYDVKM. The germline V and J ends were trimmed by 6 bases and 6 bases, with 22 bases remaining between them. As DNA, the CDR3 is TGTGCCAGCAGGGATATTCTGGGGCAGGGTGTGGATACGCAGTATTTT. Its protein product is CASRDILGQGVDTQYF.

This sequence joins TRBV4-3 and TRBJ2-4, with unresolved D. This CDR3 region has 17 residues. Germline-derived CDR1 and CDR2 are LGHNA and YSLEER. V dropped 4 bases and J dropped 0 bases, with 16 bases sitting between them. CDR3 bases: TGCGCCAGCAGCCCACACAGTACTCAGCTAGCCAAAAACATTCAGTACTTC. It is translated as CASSPHSTQLAKNIQYF.